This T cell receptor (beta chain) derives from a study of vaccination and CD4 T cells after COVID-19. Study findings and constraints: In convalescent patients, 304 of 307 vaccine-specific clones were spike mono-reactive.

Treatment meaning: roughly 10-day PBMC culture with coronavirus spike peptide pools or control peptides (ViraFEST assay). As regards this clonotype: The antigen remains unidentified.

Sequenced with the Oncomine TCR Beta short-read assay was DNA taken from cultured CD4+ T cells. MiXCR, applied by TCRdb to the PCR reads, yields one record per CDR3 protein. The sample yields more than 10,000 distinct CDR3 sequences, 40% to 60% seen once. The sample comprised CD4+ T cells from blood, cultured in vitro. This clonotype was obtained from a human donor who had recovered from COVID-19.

CDR3 amino acids: CSAIWTTQGTQYF. DNA of the CDR3: TGCAGTGCTATTTGGACTACCCAGGGTACGCAGTATTTT. The chain is built from TRBV20-1 and TRBJ2-3; TRBD2 is a possible D gene (6 bases). The CDR3 consists of 13 residues. Germline V gene data show CDR1 as DFQATT and CDR2 as SNEGSKA (reference sequence). Trimming removed 4 bases at V and 8 bases at J, with 16 bases between.